A single sample is the source of the 31 T cell receptor beta chains below, sequenced in a study of blood T cell repertoires in COVID-19. Sequenced by immunoSEQ multiplex PCR; TCRdb stores in-frame clones only, minus some. The sample includes roughly 250,000 clones, 75% to 90% of them seen just once. The sequenced sample consisted of PBMCs or T cells enriched from blood (not recorded which). These receptors all come from a woman aged 25 to 39 with acute COVID-19.

This sequence joins TRBV28 and TRBJ1-5, with 7 bases that match TRBD1. Per the germline V gene, CDR1 is MDHEN and CDR2 is SYDVKM. The CDR3 loop spans 14 amino acids. The V segment lost 5 bases and the J segment 4 bases; nucleotides outside the gene matches: 5. In DNA form, the CDR3 reads TGTGCCAGCAGTCCTACACAGGGGAATCAGCCCCAGCATTTT. As protein: CASSPTQGNQPQHF.

This chain links TRBV27 with TRBJ2-1; 7 bases line up with TRBD2. The CDR3 length is 19 residues. Trimming removed 5 bases from V and 0 bases from J; junction bases left unmatched: 16. The germline gives CDR1 MNHEY, CDR2 SMNVEV (reference sequence). The DNA for the CDR3 is TGTGCCAGCAGTGCCCCATACGCGACGGGGGGATCCTCCTACAATGAGCAGTTCTTC. This encodes CASSAPYATGGSSYNEQFF.

V and J are TRBV3-1 (or the pseudogene TRBV3-2) and TRBJ2-2; maybe TRBD1 (5 bases). Germline lookup yields CDR1 LGHDT and CDR2 YNNKEL (reference sequence). V lost 1 base and J lost 0, with 6 bases in between. The CDR3 is 15 amino acids. CDR3 amino acids: CASSQGTPNTGELFF. Written as DNA, the CDR3 is TGTGCCAGCAGCCAAGGGACACCGAACACCGGGGAGCTGTTTTTT.

V usage is TRBV9 and J usage is TRBJ1-2; D perhaps matches TRBD1 (5 bases). Germline V gene lookup returns CDR1 SGDLS and CDR2 YYNGEE. With 3 bases removed from V and 8 bases from J, the gap between germline ends came to 11 bases. The CDR3 sequence is 12 residues long. The CDR3 sequence is CASSAGGVGYTF. The CDR3 nucleotides read TGTGCCAGCAGCGCTGGGGGGGTGGGCTACACCTTC.

This chain links TRBV9 with TRBJ2-1; D gene unclear. V was clipped by 4 bases and J by 0 bases, with 8 bases between them. Looked up from germline, CDR1 is SGDLS and CDR2 is YYNGEE. The CDR3 consists of 14 residues. The chain's CDR3 is CASSPSDSYNEQFF. CDR3 in DNA: TGTGCCAGCAGCCCCAGCGACTCCTACAATGAGCAGTTCTTC.

The chain is built from TRBV6-1 and TRBJ1-5; the D is unclear. V lost 0 bases and J 2 bases, leaving 8 bases between the germline ends. This CDR3 is built from 15 residues. From germline, CDR1 is MNHNS and CDR2 SASEGT. The DNA of the CDR3 is TGTGCCAGCAGTGAAGCGGGCGGGGGCAATCAGCCCCAGCATTTT. As protein: CASSEAGGGNQPQHF.

This chain links TRBV6-5 with TRBJ2-3; a weak D match, TRBD2 (5 bases). V lost 6 bases, J lost 2 bases, and 12 bases lay in between. The germline V gene has CDR1 MNHEY and CDR2 SVGAGI. The CDR3 runs 14 residues. The CDR3 DNA sequence: TGTGCCAGCAGGGAGGAGATCTTCACAGATACGCAGTATTTT. It is translated as CASREEIFTDTQYF.

The rearrangement uses TRBV10-3 and TRBJ2-1; 13 nucleotides line up with TRBD2. Germline V gene data show CDR1 as ENHRY and CDR2 as SYGVKD. This CDR3 has 15 amino acids. J gave up 6 bases and V 6 bases, and 5 bases lay outside the gene matches. In DNA, the CDR3 is TGTGCCATCAGCCGCACTAGCGGGGGGGGCAATGAGCAGTTCTTC. Its translation is CAISRTSGGGNEQFF.

The V and J genes are TRBV19 and TRBJ1-5; D uncertain. The CDR3 sequence is 14 residues long. Per the germline V gene, CDR1 is LNHDA and CDR2 is SQIVND (reference sequence). Trimming took off 8 bases at V and 2 bases at J, with 13 bases between the two ends. The CDR3 DNA follows: TGTGCCAGTGCGGGAACTCTTGGCAATCAGCCCCAGCATTTT. Translation: CASAGTLGNQPQHF.

The chain joins TRBV28 to TRBJ2-1; a possible D gene is TRBD2 (7 bases). This CDR3 is 14 amino acids long. Between the trimmed V and J ends, which lost 3 bases and 6 bases, there was a span of 12 bases. Germline CDR1 MDHEN, CDR2 SYDVKM. CDR3 in amino acids: CASSFSGGRNEQFF. The CDR3 bases are TGTGCCAGCAGTTTCTCGGGGGGCCGCAATGAGCAGTTCTTC.

The genes are TRBV5-6 and TRBJ2-1; 15 positions match TRBD2. The germline V gene encodes CDR1 SGHDT and CDR2 YYEEEE. The CDR3 runs 15 residues. V lost 4 bases, J lost 12 bases, and 8 bases stayed unmatched. Here the CDR3 DNA reads TGTGCCAGCAGCCAGGGACTAGCGGGGGGTAGCGTGCAGTTCTTC. It is translated as CASSQGLAGGSVQFF.

Only a few counts were recorded for this clone. V gene TRBV6-5 combines with J gene TRBJ1-1, with D possibly matching TRBD1 (5 bases). Trimming took 9 bases from V and 3 from J, leaving 20 bases between them. CDR3 length: 15 residues. Germline values: CDR1 MNHEY, CDR2 SVGAGI. The CDR3 DNA reads as TGTGCCAGTACAGGAGGCCCGTGGGGGGACACTGAAGCTTTCTTT. This encodes CASTGGPWGDTEAFF.

The CDR3 reads CASSLAGGGNTGELFF. The CDR3 coding sequence is TGTGCCAGCAGCTTAGCGGGCGGAGGGAACACCGGGGAGCTGTTTTTT. The V gene is TRBV7-9, the J gene TRBJ2-2, with a tentative D call TRBD2 (5 bases). From germline, CDR1 is SEHNR and CDR2 FQNEAQ (reference sequence). This CDR3 region has 16 residues. The V end was cut by 0 bases, the J end by 1 base, with 9 bases between.

The chain links TRBV25-1 to TRBJ1-3, with D perhaps TRBD1 (5 bases). The CDR3 has 15 amino acids. CDR1 and CDR2 (germline): MGHDK, SYGVNS. Trimming shortened V by 2 bases and J by 2 bases, and 10 bases separated the two germline ends. CDR3 protein: CASSERGRTGNTIYF. CDR3 nucleotides: TGTGCCAGCAGTGAAAGGGGCCGCACTGGAAACACCATATATTTT.

V gene TRBV4-1 combines with J gene TRBJ1-5, with D maybe TRBD1 (5 bases). The CDR3 spans 16 residues. Germline CDR1 and CDR2: MGHRA and YSYEKL. Trimming cost V 2 bases and J 4 bases, with 15 bases left between them. CDR3 bases: TGCGCCAGCAGCCAAAGACCGCAGGGTCTGAATCAGCCCCAGCATTTT. As protein: CASSQRPQGLNQPQHF.

The J gene is TRBJ2-5, the V gene TRBV24-1; D ambiguous. The CDR3 runs 15 residues. The ends were cut back, 7 bases at V and 2 bases at J, with 16 bases in the middle. Germline lookup yields CDR1 KGHDR and CDR2 SFDVKD. The CDR3 loop reads CATSPDNQIQETQYF. The CDR3 coding sequence is TGTGCCACCAGCCCCGACAACCAGATACAAGAGACCCAGTACTTC.

This chain uses TRBV6-5 with TRBJ1-1; D is perhaps TRBD1 (6 bases). Germline loops: CDR1 MNHEY, CDR2 SVGAGI. V lost 2 bases to trimming and J lost 3 bases, with 13 bases between them. This CDR3 comprises 15 residues. CDR3 protein: CASSYGTGLYTEAFF. DNA of the CDR3: TGTGCCAGCAGTTACGGCACAGGGTTGTACACTGAAGCTTTCTTT.

The rearrangement links TRBV3-1 (or the pseudogene TRBV3-2) to TRBJ2-1; TRBD2 matches 7 bases. Germline lookup yields CDR1 LGHDT and CDR2 YNNKEL (reference sequence). J gave up 7 bases and V 4 bases, and 1 base lay outside the gene matches. This CDR3 has 12 amino acids. CDR3: CASSPGGNEQFF. As DNA, the CDR3 is TGTGCCAGCAGCCCCGGGGGGAATGAGCAGTTCTTC.

This chain connects TRBV19 to TRBJ1-5; D not certain. Germline V gene lookup returns CDR1 LNHDA and CDR2 SQIVND (reference sequence). The CDR3 totals 16 residues. With 4 bases removed from V and 1 base from J, the gap between germline ends came to 14 bases. The CDR3 DNA follows: TGTGCCAGTAGTAACCTCCCGGGTGACAGCAATCAGCCCCAGCATTTT. Translation gives CASSNLPGDSNQPQHF.

V and J are TRBV28 and TRBJ2-1; 8 bases match TRBD2. Per the germline V gene, CDR1 is MDHEN and CDR2 is SYDVKM. Unmatched junction bases numbered 7, after V lost 3 bases and J lost 0 bases. This CDR3 has 17 residues. This chain's CDR3 is CASSLTGTSSSYNEQFF. Written as DNA, the CDR3 is TGTGCCAGCAGTTTGACCGGGACTAGTAGCTCCTACAATGAGCAGTTCTTC.

The V call is TRBV27, the J call TRBJ2-1, with TRBD2 identical over 13 bases. Trimming at V came to 6 bases and at J to 10 bases, leaving 3 bases not matched to a gene. This CDR3 is 13 amino acids long. Germline V gene lookup returns CDR1 MNHEY and CDR2 SMNVEV (reference sequence). CDR3 DNA sequence: TGTGCCAGCAGACGGACTAGCGGGGGAGAGCAGTTCTTC. Translating it yields CASRRTSGGEQFF.

The chain links TRBV7-9 to TRBJ1-1, with 8 bases identical to TRBD1. Germline V gene sequence: CDR1 SEHNR, CDR2 FQNEAQ (reference sequence). CDR3 length equals 15 residues. V trimming: 5 bases; J trimming: 4 bases; junction bases outside the gene matches: 9. The CDR3 spells CASSTSRTGGTEAFF. The CDR3, as DNA: TGTGCCAGCAGCACCTCCAGAACAGGGGGCACTGAAGCTTTCTTT.

CDR3 bases: TGTGCCAGCAGTGGGGGAGTTTTGGAGACCCAGTACTTC. Encoded protein: CASSGGVLETQYF. This sequence joins TRBV2 and TRBJ2-5; D might be TRBD2 (5 bases). With 4 bases removed from V and 5 bases from J, the gap between germline ends came to 11 bases. The CDR3 spans 13 residues. The germline CDR1 and CDR2 sequences are SNHLY and FYNNEI.

The chain joins TRBV7-9 to TRBJ1-1, with unresolved D. CDR3 length: 12 amino acids. V was trimmed by 4 bases and J by 5 bases, leaving 8 bases between them. CDR1 is SEHNR, CDR2 FQNEAQ, per germline (reference sequence). The CDR3 coding sequence is TGTGCCAGCAGCTCTTGGCAAACTGAAGCTTTCTTT. Translated, it gives CASSSWQTEAFF.

V gene TRBV9 combines with J gene TRBJ2-1, with 7 nucleotides matching TRBD2. CDR1 SGDLS and CDR2 YYNGEE come from the germline V gene. The CDR3 contains 15 residues. The trim removed 0 bases at V and 9 bases at J, leaving 9 bases unmatched. The CDR3: CASSVATGGLGEQFF. The CDR3 DNA reads as TGTGCCAGCAGCGTAGCTACGGGAGGACTGGGTGAGCAGTTCTTC. The complete variable domain, with remaining parts taken from reference TRBV9 and TRBJ2-1, reads DSGVTQTPKHLITATGQRVTLRCSPRSGDLSVYWYQQSLDQGLQFLIQYYNGEERAKGNILERFSAQQFPDLHSELNLSSLELGDSALYFCASSVATGGLGEQFFGPGTRLTVL.

V is TRBV6-9 and J is TRBJ2-1; 9 nucleotides align to TRBD2. J was trimmed by 4 bases and V by 4 bases; bases with no gene match: 5. Germline V gives CDR1 MNHGY, CDR2 SVAAGI. CDR3 length: 15 residues. The DNA of the CDR3 is TGTGCCAGCAGTTCCGGCGGGGGGGCTTACAATGAGCAGTTCTTC. This translates into CASSSGGGAYNEQFF.

J is TRBJ2-7 and V is TRBV15, with TRBD1 matching over 8 bases. The V segment lost 5 bases and the J segment 2 bases; nucleotides outside the gene matches: 2. The CDR3 totals 13 residues. CDR1 and CDR2 (germline): LNHNV, YYDKDF (reference sequence). The CDR3 nucleotides read TGTGCCACCAGCGGACAGGGACCCTACGAGCAGTACTTC. This sequence encodes CATSGQGPYEQYF.

The chain recombines TRBV4-1 with TRBJ2-2; D is possibly TRBD2 (6 bases). V gave up 2 bases and J gave up 5 bases, with 18 bases separating them. The CDR3 sequence is 17 residues long. Looked up from germline, CDR1 is MGHRA and CDR2 is YSYEKL. DNA for the CDR3: TGCGCCAGCAGCCAACGGGAGACCGGGCCTTTGACCGGGGAGCTGTTTTTT. It translates to CASSQRETGPLTGELFF.

The count of this clone is one. The rearrangement joins TRBV7-8 to TRBJ2-5; TRBD2 matches 10 bases. The CDR3 spans 16 residues. The junction had 3 bases not matched to a gene; V was cut back by 1 base and J by 1 base. Germline lookup yields CDR1 SGHVS and CDR2 FQNEAQ. Written as DNA, the CDR3 is TGTGCCAGCAGCTTAGTGGTAGCGGGGGGCCAAGAGACCCAGTACTTC. Translation: CASSLVVAGGQETQYF.

The rearrangement links TRBV6-5 to TRBJ2-5; no definite D call. Germline CDR1 MNHEY, CDR2 SVGAGI. V lost 2 bases to trimming and J lost 11 bases, with 9 bases between them. There are 11 residues in the CDR3. In DNA form, the CDR3 reads TGTGCCAGCAGTTACCCAATCAATCAGTACTTC. The encoded protein is CASSYPINQYF.

The chain uses TRBV28 and TRBJ1-1; the D is unclear. There are 13 residues in the CDR3. Germline V gene sequence: CDR1 MDHEN, CDR2 SYDVKM. The V end lost 1 base, the J end lost 1 base, and 4 bases lay between the germline ends. The CDR3 sequence: CASSLFRNTEAFF. CDR3 nucleotides: TGTGCCAGCAGTTTATTTAGGAACACTGAAGCTTTCTTT.